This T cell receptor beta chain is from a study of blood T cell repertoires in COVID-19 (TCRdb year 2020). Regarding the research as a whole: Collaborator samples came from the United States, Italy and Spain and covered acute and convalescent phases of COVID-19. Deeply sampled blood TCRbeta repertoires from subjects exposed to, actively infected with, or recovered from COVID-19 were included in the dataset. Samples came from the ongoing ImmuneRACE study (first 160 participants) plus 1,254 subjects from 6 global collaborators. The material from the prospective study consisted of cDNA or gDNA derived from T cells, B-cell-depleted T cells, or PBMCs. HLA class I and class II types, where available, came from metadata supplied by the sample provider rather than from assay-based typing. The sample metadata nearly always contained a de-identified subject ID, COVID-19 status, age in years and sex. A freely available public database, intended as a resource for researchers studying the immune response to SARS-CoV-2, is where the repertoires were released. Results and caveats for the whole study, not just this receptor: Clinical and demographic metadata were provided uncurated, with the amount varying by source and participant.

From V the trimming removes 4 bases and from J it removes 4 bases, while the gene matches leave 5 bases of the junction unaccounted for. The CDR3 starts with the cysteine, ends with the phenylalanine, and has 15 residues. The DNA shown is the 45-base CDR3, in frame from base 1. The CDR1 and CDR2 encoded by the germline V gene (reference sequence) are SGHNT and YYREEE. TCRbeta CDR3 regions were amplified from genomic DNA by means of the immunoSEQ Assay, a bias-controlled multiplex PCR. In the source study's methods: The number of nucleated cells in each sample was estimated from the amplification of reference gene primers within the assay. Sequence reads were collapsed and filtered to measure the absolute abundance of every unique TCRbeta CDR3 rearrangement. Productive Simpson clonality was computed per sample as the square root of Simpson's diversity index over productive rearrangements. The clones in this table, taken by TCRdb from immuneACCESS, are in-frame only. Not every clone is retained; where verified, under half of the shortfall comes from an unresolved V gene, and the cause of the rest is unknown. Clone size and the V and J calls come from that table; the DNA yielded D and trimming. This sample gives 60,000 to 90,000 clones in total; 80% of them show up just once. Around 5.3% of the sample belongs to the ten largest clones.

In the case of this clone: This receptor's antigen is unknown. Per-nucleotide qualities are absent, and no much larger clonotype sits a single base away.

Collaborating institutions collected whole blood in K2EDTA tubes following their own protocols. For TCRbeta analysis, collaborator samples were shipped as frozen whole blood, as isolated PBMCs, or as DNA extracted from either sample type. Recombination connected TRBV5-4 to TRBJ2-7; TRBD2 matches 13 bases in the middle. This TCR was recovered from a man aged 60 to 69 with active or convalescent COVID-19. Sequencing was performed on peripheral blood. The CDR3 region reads CASSNRLAGGYEQYF. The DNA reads TGTGCCAGCAGCAACAGACTAGCGGGGGGATACGAGCAGTACTTC.